These T cell receptor beta chains were read from a single sample in a study of beta chain features in type 1 diabetes. The assay was immunoSEQ multiplex PCR, and TCRdb's table has in-frame clones only and misses some. The data contain more than 250,000 clones, around 16% of them seen just once; the ten biggest clones take up less than 0.02%. The sample was naive CD4+ T cells from blood. The receptors shown here come from a man younger than 35 with type 1 diabetes. CDR3s leave out the opening cysteine and the closing phenylalanine or tryptophan.

v_gene	j_gene	CDR3aa
TRBV18	TRBJ2-1	ASSPYQRGGLDEQF
TRBV7-2	TRBJ2-1	ASSWGLASYNEQF
TRBV7-9	TRBJ2-5	ASSLVERGTVYQETQY
TRBV18	TRBJ2-7	ASSPGQGTYEQY
TRBV28	TRBJ2-7	ASSLVFSGSIYEQY
TRBV18	TRBJ1-2	ASSPGTGAGYT
TRBV5-6	TRBJ2-7	ASRGLAGDEQY
TRBV7-2	TRBJ2-7	ASSLARESYEQY
TRBV5-1	TRBJ1-2	ASSISTGTYGYT
TRBV6-1	TRBJ1-5	ASSDRTGRGHSNQPQH
TRBV2	TRBJ2-2	ASTTRGGSNTGELF
TRBV18	TRBJ2-5	ASSPRDQETQY
TRBV23-1	TRBJ2-5	ASARSGLLQETQY
TRBV6-5	TRBJ2-4	ASSPRTGKNIQY
TRBV2	TRBJ2-1	ASSEAGGGVGEQF
TRBV20-1	TRBJ1-2	SARRGYGYT
TRBV25-1	TRBJ1-1	ASSPNGVNTEAF
TRBV2	TRBJ2-7	ASSEPGSGSYEQY
TRBV30	TRBJ1-1	GGRVSPEAF
TRBV27	TRBJ2-4	ASSSSASGGKNIQY